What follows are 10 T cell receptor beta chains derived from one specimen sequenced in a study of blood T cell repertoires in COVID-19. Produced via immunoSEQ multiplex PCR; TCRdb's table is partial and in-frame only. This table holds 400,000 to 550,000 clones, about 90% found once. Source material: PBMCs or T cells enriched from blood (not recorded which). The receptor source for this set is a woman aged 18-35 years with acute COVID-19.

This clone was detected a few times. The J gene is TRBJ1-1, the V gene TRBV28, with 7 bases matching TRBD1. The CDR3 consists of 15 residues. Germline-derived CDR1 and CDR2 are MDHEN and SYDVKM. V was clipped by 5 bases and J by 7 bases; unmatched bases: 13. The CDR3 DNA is TGTGCCAGCAGTCCACTACAGGGGATGGTTGTTGAAGCTTTCTTT. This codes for CASSPLQGMVVEAFF.

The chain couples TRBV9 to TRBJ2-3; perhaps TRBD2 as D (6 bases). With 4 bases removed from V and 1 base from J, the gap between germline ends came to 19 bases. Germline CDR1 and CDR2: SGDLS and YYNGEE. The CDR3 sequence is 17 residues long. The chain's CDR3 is CASSSPLEGGGTDTQYF. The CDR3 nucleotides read TGTGCCAGCAGCTCACCCCTCGAGGGAGGAGGCACAGATACGCAGTATTTT.

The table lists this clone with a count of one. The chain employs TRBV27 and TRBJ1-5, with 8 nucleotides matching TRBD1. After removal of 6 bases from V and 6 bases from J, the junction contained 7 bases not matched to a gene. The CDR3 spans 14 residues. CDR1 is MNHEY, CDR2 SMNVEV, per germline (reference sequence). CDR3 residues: CASRPTGGPQPQHF. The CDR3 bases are TGTGCCAGCAGGCCTACAGGGGGACCTCAGCCCCAGCATTTT.

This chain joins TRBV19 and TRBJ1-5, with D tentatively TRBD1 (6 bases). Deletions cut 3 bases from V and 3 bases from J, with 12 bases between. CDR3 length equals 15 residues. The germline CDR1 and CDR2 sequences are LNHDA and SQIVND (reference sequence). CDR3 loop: CASSMKDSLNQPQHF. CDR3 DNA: TGTGCCAGTAGTATGAAGGACAGCCTCAATCAGCCCCAGCATTTT.

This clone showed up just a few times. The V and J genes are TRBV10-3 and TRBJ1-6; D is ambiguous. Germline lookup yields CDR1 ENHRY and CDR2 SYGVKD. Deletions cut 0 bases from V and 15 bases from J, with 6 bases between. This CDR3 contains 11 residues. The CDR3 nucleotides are TGTGCCATCAGTGAGTCGGAGGTCCTCCACTTT. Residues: CAISESEVLHF.

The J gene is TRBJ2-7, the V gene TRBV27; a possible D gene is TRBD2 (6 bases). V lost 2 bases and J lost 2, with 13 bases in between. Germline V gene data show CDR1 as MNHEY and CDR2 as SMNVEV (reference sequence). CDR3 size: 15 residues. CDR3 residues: CASSLKGRRAYEQYF. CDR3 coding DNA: TGTGCCAGCAGTTTAAAGGGGAGGCGCGCCTACGAGCAGTACTTC.

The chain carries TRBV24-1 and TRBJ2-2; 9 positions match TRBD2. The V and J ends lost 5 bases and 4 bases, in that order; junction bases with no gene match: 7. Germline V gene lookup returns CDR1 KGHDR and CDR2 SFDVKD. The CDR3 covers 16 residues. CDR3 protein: CATSGLSGRTTGELFF. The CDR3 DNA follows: TGTGCCACCAGTGGACTTAGCGGGAGAACCACCGGGGAGCTGTTTTTT.

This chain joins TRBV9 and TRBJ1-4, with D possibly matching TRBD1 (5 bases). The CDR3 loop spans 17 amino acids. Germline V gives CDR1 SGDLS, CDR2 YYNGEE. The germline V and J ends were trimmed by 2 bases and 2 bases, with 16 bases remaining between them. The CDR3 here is CASSVGTGGSTNEKLFF. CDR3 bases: TGTGCCAGCAGCGTGGGGACCGGGGGTTCCACTAATGAAAAACTGTTTTTT.

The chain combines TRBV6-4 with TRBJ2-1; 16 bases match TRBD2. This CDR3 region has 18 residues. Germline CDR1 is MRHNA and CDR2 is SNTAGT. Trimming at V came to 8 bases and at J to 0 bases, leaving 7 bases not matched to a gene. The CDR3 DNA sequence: TGTGCCAGCTCTCCGGGACTAGCGGGGGGGAGCTCCTACAATGAGCAGTTCTTC. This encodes CASSPGLAGGSSYNEQFF.

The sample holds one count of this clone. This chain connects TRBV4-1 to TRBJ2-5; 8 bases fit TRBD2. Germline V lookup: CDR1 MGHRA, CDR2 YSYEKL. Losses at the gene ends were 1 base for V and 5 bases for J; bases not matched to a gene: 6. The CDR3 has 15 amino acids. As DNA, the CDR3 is TGCGCCAGCAGCCAAGCGGGGGGGCTAATGGAGACCCAGTACTTC. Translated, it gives CASSQAGGLMETQYF.